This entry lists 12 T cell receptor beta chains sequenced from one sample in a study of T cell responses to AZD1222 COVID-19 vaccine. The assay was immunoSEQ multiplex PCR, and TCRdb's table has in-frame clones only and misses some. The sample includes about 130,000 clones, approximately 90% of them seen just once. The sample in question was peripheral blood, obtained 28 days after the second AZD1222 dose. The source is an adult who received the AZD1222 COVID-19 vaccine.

The CDR3: CASSRTAGTSSYEQYF. The CDR3 DNA follows: TGTGCCAGCAGCCGAACTGCCGGGACTAGCAGCTACGAGCAGTACTTC. The rearrangement uses TRBV4-2 and TRBJ2-7, with 9 bases that match TRBD2. V shed 4 bases, J shed 3 bases, and the junction held 10 bases outside the gene matches. Germline V gene sequence: CDR1 LGHNA, CDR2 YNFKEQ. This CDR3 spans 16 amino acids.

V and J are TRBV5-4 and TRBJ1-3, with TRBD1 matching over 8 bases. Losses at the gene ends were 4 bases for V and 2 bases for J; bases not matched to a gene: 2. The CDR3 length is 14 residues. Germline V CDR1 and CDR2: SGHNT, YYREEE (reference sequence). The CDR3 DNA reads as TGTGCCAGCAGCGCGGACAGGGCTGGAAACACCATATATTTT. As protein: CASSADRAGNTIYF.

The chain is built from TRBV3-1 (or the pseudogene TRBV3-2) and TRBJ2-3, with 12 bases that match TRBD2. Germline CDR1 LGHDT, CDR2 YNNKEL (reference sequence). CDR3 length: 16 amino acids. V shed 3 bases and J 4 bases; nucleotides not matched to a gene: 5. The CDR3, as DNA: TGTGCCAGCAGCCATGCTAGCGGGAGGGGCGCAGATACGCAGTATTTT. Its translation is CASSHASGRGADTQYF.

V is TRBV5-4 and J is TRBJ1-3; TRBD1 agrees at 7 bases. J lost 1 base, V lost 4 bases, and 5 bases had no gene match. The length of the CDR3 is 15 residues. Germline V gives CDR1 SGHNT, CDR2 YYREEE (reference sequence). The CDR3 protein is CASSQTTGSGNTIYF. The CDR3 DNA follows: TGTGCCAGCAGCCAAACGACAGGGTCTGGAAACACCATATATTTT.

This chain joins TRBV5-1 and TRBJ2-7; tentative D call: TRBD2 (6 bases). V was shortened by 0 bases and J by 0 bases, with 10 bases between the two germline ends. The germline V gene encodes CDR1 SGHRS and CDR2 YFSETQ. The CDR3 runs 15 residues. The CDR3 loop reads CASSLGAGSSYEQYF. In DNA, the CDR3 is TGCGCCAGCAGCTTGGGAGCGGGCAGCTCCTACGAGCAGTACTTC.

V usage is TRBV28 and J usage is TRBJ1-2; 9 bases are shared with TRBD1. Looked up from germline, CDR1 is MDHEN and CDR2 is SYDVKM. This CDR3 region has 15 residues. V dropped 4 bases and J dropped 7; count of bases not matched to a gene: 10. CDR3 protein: CASSSLWTGEVGYTF. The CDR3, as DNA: TGTGCCAGCAGTTCCCTTTGGACAGGGGAGGTTGGCTACACCTTC.

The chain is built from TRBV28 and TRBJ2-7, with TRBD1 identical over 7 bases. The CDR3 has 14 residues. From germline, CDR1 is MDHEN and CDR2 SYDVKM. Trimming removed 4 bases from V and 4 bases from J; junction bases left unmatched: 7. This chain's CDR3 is CASSSPGQLYEQYF. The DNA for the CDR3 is TGTGCCAGCAGTTCACCGGGACAGCTTTACGAGCAGTACTTC.

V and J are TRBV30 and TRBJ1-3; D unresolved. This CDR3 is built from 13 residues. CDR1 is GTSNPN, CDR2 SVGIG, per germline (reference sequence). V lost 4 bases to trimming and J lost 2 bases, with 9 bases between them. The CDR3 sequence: CAWKRGTGNTIYF. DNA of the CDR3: TGTGCCTGGAAACGGGGAACTGGAAACACCATATATTTT.

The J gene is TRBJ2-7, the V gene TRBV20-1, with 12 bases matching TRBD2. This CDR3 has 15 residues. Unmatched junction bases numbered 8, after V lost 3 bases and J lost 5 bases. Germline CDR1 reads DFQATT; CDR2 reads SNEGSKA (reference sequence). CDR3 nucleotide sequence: TGCAGTGCTAGTTCTGCTAGCGGGAGGGCCGACGAGCAGTACTTC. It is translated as CSASSASGRADEQYF.

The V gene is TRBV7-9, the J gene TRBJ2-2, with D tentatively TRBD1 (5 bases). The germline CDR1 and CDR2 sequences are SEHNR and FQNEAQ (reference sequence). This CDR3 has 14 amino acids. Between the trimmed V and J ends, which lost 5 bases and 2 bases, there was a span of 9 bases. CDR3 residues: CASSPDTNTGELFF. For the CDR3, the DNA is TGTGCCAGCAGCCCGGACACAAACACCGGGGAGCTGTTTTTT.

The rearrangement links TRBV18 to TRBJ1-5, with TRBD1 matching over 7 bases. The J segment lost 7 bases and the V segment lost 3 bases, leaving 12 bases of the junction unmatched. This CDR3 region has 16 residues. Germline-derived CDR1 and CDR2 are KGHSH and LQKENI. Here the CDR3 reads CASSPRRQGLGQPQHF. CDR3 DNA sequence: TGTGCCAGCTCACCTCGGCGACAGGGTTTGGGACAGCCCCAGCATTTT.

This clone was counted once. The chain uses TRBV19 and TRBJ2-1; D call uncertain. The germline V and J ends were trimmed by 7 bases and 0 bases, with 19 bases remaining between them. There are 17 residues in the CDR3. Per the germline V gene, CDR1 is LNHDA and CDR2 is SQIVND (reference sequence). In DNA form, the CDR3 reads TGTGCCAGTATAGGCCGAAAAGTGGAGCACTCCTACAATGAGCAGTTCTTC. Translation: CASIGRKVEHSYNEQFF.